This entry concerns a single TCR beta chain. Its antigen remains undetermined. It has no much larger one-base neighbor in the sample; base qualities were not kept. Taken from the germline V gene, the CDR1 and CDR2 loops are SGHRS and YFSETQ. Spanning cysteine to phenylalanine, the CDR3 consists of 13 amino acids. Here the CDR3 DNA is all that survives: 39 bases in frame from base 1. Relative to germline, V is 0 bases shorter and J is 2 bases shorter, with 6 bases between their ends. The trial excluded patients who had a history of autoimmune disease or were on systemic immunosuppression. In every dose cohort, peripheral blood was drawn for TCR sequencing at baseline, cycle 4 day 1, and cycle 7 day 1. The samples were drawn from a first-in-human, open-label, multicenter phase I dose-escalation trial of ivuxolimab. Adults with locally advanced or metastatic melanoma, renal cell carcinoma, hepatocellular carcinoma or head and neck squamous cell carcinoma were enrolled in the trial. CD4+ and CD8+ T cells were sorted separately from peripheral blood before TCR sequencing.

The sample originates from a study of OX40 agonist ivuxolimab in advanced cancers. For the wider study: Ivuxolimab was a fully human IgG2 agonistic monoclonal antibody targeting the costimulatory receptor OX40 (CD134). Intravenous ivuxolimab was administered to patients every 2 weeks at six dose levels: 0.01, 0.1, 0.3, 1.5, 3 and 10 mg/kg. Among the approximately 50 dose-escalation patients, around 19 had hepatocellular carcinoma, 15 melanoma, 9 renal cell carcinoma and 9 head and neck cancer. In the dose-escalation cohort, around four fifths of patients were male, and the mean age was around 60 years with a range of roughly 20 to 79. Prior anti-PD-1, anti-PD-L1 or anti-CTLA-4 therapy was permitted, and checkpoint inhibitors had been received by roughly 42% of dose-escalation patients. Partial responses were achieved by three dose-escalation patients, of whom one had hepatocellular carcinoma and two had cutaneous melanoma. The point of sequencing TCRbeta in the periphery was to test whether ivuxolimab changed TCR sequence diversity and drove clonal T-cell expansion. The paper reports the monotherapy dose-escalation portion (N of about 50 patients) of the phase I ivuxolimab trial. On the study overall, not on this receptor specifically: The antigen specificity of the clonally expanded peripheral T cells was not determined. Low levels of normalized T-cell clonal expansion were also seen in some patients who did not respond. After ivuxolimab, expanded clones were on average more numerous among CD8+ T cells than among CD4+ T cells. Partial responders in the 0.1-3.0 mg/kg groups had among the lowest normalized peripheral clonal expansion, especially among CD8+ T cells. At doses from 0.1 to 3.0 mg/kg, clonal expansion was seen in both CD4+ and CD8+ blood T cells between baseline and week 6.

For sequencing of the TCRbeta CDR3 region, genomic DNA was extracted from the sorted cells. The immunoSEQ Assay was used for sequencing of TCRbeta CDR3 regions. TCRdb obtained this table from immuneACCESS and retained in-frame rearrangements with V and J assigned. These tables miss some clones; where compared with another copy, unresolved V genes account for less than half of the shortfall, and the remainder is unexplained. For this sample the table gives over 50,000 clones, of which about 83% were detected only once. The top ten hold 0.7% of the sample. Rearrangement joined TRBV5-1 to TRBJ2-7; the D gene is not confidently resolved. Source: CD4+ or CD8+ T cells sorted from blood, taken in a trial of the OX40 agonist ivuxolimab. This sequence originates from an adult with an advanced solid tumor such as melanoma, head and neck, liver or kidney cancer. The CDR3 loop reads CASSLGGTYEQYF. The DNA reads as follows: TGCGCCAGCAGCTTGGGAGGAACCTACGAGCAGTACTTC.